This entry describes one TCR beta chain. The data derive from a study of identical twins. TCRdb analysed the 5' RACE reads with MiXCR anew, one entry per CDR3 protein. The table has 280,000 or so distinct CDR3 sequences, less than 9% seen once. These same data were also listed under a study on yellow fever vaccine responses in identical twins.

The material sequenced was memory (CD45RO+) T cells sorted from blood. The sequence was obtained from a young woman in good health.

This CDR3 reads CASSESTGYNEQFF. The CDR3 DNA sequence: TGCGCCAGCAGTGAGTCAACGGGTTACAATGAGCAGTTCTTC. V gene TRBV10-2 combines with J gene TRBJ2-1; D remains ambiguous. Between the trimmed V and J ends, which lost 0 bases and 4 bases, there was a span of 7 bases. CDR1 is WSHSY and CDR2 is SAAADI in the germline V gene. This CDR3 region has 14 residues.